This T cell receptor beta chain comes out of a study of CD8+ T cells in alopecia areata. Whole-study results and caveats: Many expanded lesional clones persisted in scalp and blood during tofacitinib treatment.

Treatment of the sample: oral pan-JAK inhibitor, 5-10 mg twice daily. Germline V gene lookup returns CDR1 MNHEY and CDR2 SVGAGI. V was pared by 6 bases and J by 6 bases, with 15 bases between. The CDR3 sequence is 14 residues long. The sequencing template was cDNA reverse transcribed from extracted RNA. Profiling relied on immunoSEQ multiplex PCR, and the TCRdb table lists in-frame clones only, not all of them. The sample includes fewer than 250,000 clones, 60% of them seen just once. This clone has more than one count but fewer than ten. Its specificity is not known. V is TRBV6-5 and J is TRBJ1-5; TRBD1 is a possible D gene (5 bases). Here the sequenced sample was CD4+ T cells sorted from blood, taken at week 24, from a patient treated with tofacitinib. The receptor comes from a human donor with alopecia areata. CDR3 region: CASRSGKGTQPQHF. Written as DNA, the CDR3 is TGTGCCAGCAGGTCCGGGAAGGGGACTCAGCCCCAGCATTTT.